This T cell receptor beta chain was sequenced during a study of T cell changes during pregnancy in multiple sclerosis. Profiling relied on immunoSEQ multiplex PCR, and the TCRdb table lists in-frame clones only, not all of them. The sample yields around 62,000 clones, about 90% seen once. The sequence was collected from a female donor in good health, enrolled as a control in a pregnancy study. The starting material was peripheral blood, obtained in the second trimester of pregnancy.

CDR3 nucleotide sequence: TGTGCCAGCAGCGTGGGCCTCCCCCGGGGACTGAACACCGGGGAGCTGTTTTTT. It translates to CASSVGLPRGLNTGELFF. The rearrangement uses TRBV9 and TRBJ2-2; tentatively, D is TRBD2 (6 bases). With 2 bases removed from V and 1 base from J, the gap between germline ends came to 18 bases. Germline V CDR1 and CDR2: SGDLS, YYNGEE. The CDR3 is made up of 18 amino acids.